This T cell receptor beta chain was observed in a study of T cell repertoires in cytomegalovirus infection. For the study at large: Indications came from public TCR beta signatures; they pointed to CMV infection and to a matching HLA type.

Findings and limits, study-wide: Totalled public TCR beta family frequency picked out people who carried CMV plus the relevant HLA.

A single record per CDR3 protein comes from TCRdb applying MiXCR to the reads. The profile shows about 310,000 distinct CDR3 sequences, 25% of them singletons. In the case of this clonotype: Its antigen is unidentified.

This CDR3 is built from 13 residues. V was shortened by 8 bases and J by 7 bases, with 18 bases between the two germline ends. V and J are TRBV5-3 and TRBJ1-2; TRBD1 might be the D (6 bases). TRBV5-3 counts as an open reading frame of uncertain function. This clonotype originated in a human donor in good health (CMV status not recorded). Some clones in this sample may be carry-over from other donors' samples. The sample was cultured PBMCs, taken from culture after CMV antigen stimulation. The CDR3 region is CASSGGRTSGYTF. In nucleotides, the CDR3 is TGTGCCAGCAGCGGGGGCCGGACAAGTGGCTACACCTTC.